These 8 T cell receptor beta chains were sequenced from one sample in a study of blood T cells in healthy people across ages. Through a sample-barcoded 5' primer and a J-beta primer mix, a second PCR was run for 7 to 11 cycles. TCRdb itself ran the 5' RACE reads through MiXCR, one entry per CDR3 protein. The table shows about 680,000 distinct CDR3 sequences, with around 45% occurring only once. The specimen sequenced was blood. The receptor set was obtained from an older woman in good health.

This rearrangement joins TRBV5-1 to TRBJ2-7; 7 bases align to TRBD1. Germline trimming cut 3 bases from V and 2 bases from J; bases unmatched to any gene: 11. This CDR3 has 16 residues. Per germline, CDR1 SGHRS and CDR2 YFSETQ. The CDR3 is CASSSIPVTGPYEQYF. Written as DNA, the CDR3 is TGCGCCAGCAGCTCTATTCCAGTGACAGGGCCCTACGAGCAGTACTTC.

This clonotype has a handful of counts. The J gene is TRBJ2-7, the V gene TRBV20-1; a possible D gene is TRBD2 (6 bases). The DNA matches TRBJ2-5 better at its end, which makes the J call doubtful. Germline lookup yields CDR1 DFQATT and CDR2 SNEGSKA (reference sequence). The CDR3 covers 15 residues. The CDR3 DNA reads TGCAGTGCTAGAGATATGAGCCACGGGGGACAGACCCAGTACTTC. Its translation: CSARDMSHGGQTQYF.

The CDR3 region has the DNA TGTGCCTGGAGTAGAACAGGGTTGAGCCGGGAGCTGTTTTTT. This sequence encodes CAWSRTGLSRELFF. The rearrangement uses TRBV30 and TRBJ2-2; D is perhaps TRBD1 (6 bases). This CDR3 is built from 14 residues. The ends were cut back, 2 bases at V and 9 bases at J, with 16 bases in the middle. CDR1 GTSNPN and CDR2 SVGIG come from the germline V gene (reference sequence).

J is TRBJ2-3 and V is TRBV29-1; D is perhaps TRBD1 or TRBD2 (5 bases each). CDR1 is SQVTM and CDR2 is ANQGSEA in the germline V gene. The length of the CDR3 is 14 residues. V gave up 2 bases and J gave up 3 bases, with 12 bases separating them. The CDR3 sequence is CSVEWGLNTDTQYF. In DNA, the CDR3 is TGCAGCGTTGAATGGGGGTTGAATACAGATACGCAGTATTTT.

J is TRBJ2-7 and V is TRBV4-2; 7 nucleotides align to TRBD1. This CDR3 comprises 16 residues. Germline V lookup: CDR1 LGHNA, CDR2 YNFKEQ. Trimming cost V 1 base and J 0 bases; bases outside gene matches: 6. CDR3 coding DNA: TGTGCCAGCAGCCAAGTGGGGGACAGATACTCCTACGAGCAGTACTTC. Its translation is CASSQVGDRYSYEQYF.

This clonotype appeared a few times. This chain joins TRBV7-9 and TRBJ2-5; D not certain. Per germline, CDR1 SEHNR and CDR2 FQNEAQ (reference sequence). Between the trimmed V and J ends, which lost 1 base and 1 base, there was a span of 7 bases. This CDR3 has 14 amino acids. Here the CDR3 DNA reads TGTGCCAGCAGCTTAGAGCGAATCCAAGAGACCCAGTACTTC. This translates into CASSLERIQETQYF.

This clonotype showed up just a few times. This chain uses TRBV20-1 with TRBJ2-5; D remains ambiguous. Germline V gene sequence: CDR1 DFQATT, CDR2 SNEGSKA (reference sequence). Trimming took off 6 bases at V and 11 bases at J, with 16 bases between the two ends. The CDR3 has 11 residues. CDR3 sequence reads: CSALTWSEQYF. The DNA of the CDR3 is TGCAGTGCCCTGACTTGGTCGGAGCAGTACTTC.

This chain links TRBV20-1 with TRBJ1-2; 7 nucleotides line up with TRBD1. CDR1 and CDR2 (germline): DFQATT, SNEGSKA (reference sequence). The CDR3 contains 14 residues. V dropped 5 bases and J dropped 3; count of bases not matched to a gene: 9. CDR3 in amino acids: CSAFEGARDYGYTF. CDR3 nucleotide sequence: TGCAGTGCTTTCGAGGGGGCCCGAGACTATGGCTACACCTTC.